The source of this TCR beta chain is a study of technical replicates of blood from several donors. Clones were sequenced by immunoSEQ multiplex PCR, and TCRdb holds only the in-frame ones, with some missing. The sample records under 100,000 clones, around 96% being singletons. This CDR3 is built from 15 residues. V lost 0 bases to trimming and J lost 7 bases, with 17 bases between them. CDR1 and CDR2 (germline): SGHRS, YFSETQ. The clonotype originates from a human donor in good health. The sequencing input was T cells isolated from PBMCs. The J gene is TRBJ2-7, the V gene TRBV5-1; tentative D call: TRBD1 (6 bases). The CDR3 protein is CASSLAGQGIGEQYF. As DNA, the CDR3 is TGCGCCAGCAGCTTGGCTGGGCAGGGGATTGGAGAGCAGTACTTC.